These T cell receptor beta chains were read from a single sample in a study of blood T cell repertoires in COVID-19. Here immunoSEQ multiplex PCR was the method, and the copy in TCRdb shows in-frame clones only, minus some. The sample includes approximately 390,000 clones, approximately 87% of them seen just once. The material sequenced was PBMCs or T cells enriched from blood (not recorded which). These receptor sequences come from a woman in her forties or fifties who had recovered from COVID-19. Both conserved end residues are part of each CDR3. A D gene is named only where the DNA matches it firmly. Rows may omit the clone size; those that give it use once, few, many or a size class.

J: TRBJ2-7; V: TRBV14; size: -; D: -; DNA: TGTGCCAGCAGCCATTTACAGGGTTTACAATACGAGCAGTACTTC; CDR3: CASSHLQGLQYEQYF
J: TRBJ1-1; V: TRBV14; size: -; D: TRBD1; DNA: TGTGCCAGCAGCCAAGGGACAGGGGGCACTGAAGCTTTCTTT; CDR3: CASSQGTGGTEAFF
J: TRBJ2-7; V: TRBV7-2; size: -; D: TRBD2; DNA: TGTGCCAGCCGAACCCCGGGGGGGGCTCTCTACGAGCAGTACTTC; CDR3: CASRTPGGALYEQYF
J: TRBJ1-3; V: TRBV5-5; size: -; D: TRBD1; DNA: TGTGCCAGCAGCTCGGGACAGGCCGGGGACACCATATATTTT; CDR3: CASSSGQAGDTIYF
J: TRBJ2-7; V: TRBV7-9; size: once; D: -; DNA: TGTGCCAGCAGCCAAAGGGACATCTACGAGCAGTACTTC; CDR3: CASSQRDIYEQYF
J: TRBJ2-7; V: TRBV18; size: -; D: -; DNA: TGTGCCAGCTCACCAAAGGGGTACGAGCAGTACTTC; CDR3: CASSPKGYEQYF
J: TRBJ1-4; V: TRBV10-3; size: -; D: -; DNA: TGTGCCATCAGTGAGTCGTTCACAACTAATGAAAAACTGTTTTTT; CDR3: CAISESFTTNEKLFF
J: TRBJ1-4; V: TRBV3-1/TRBV3-2; size: -; D: TRBD1; DNA: TGTGCCAGCAGCCAATCCGGGGGGACAGGAAATGAAAAACTGTTTTTT; CDR3: CASSQSGGTGNEKLFF
J: TRBJ1-1; V: TRBV19; size: -; D: TRBD1; DNA: TGTGCCAGTAGTATCCGGACAGGACTAAACACTGAAGCTTTCTTT; CDR3: CASSIRTGLNTEAFF
J: TRBJ2-2; V: TRBV7-9; size: -; D: -; DNA: TGTGCCAGCAGCTGGGAGATACCGGGACTCCCAGGAGGGGAGCTGTTTTTT; CDR3: CASSWEIPGLPGGELFF
J: TRBJ1-5; V: TRBV2; size: -; D: -; DNA: TGTGCCAGCAGTCCATACAGGGGCAATCAGCCCCAGCATTTT; CDR3: CASSPYRGNQPQHF
J: TRBJ1-6; V: TRBV7-9; size: few; D: -; DNA: TGTGCCAGCAGCTGGACTACGTCACCCCTCCACTTT; CDR3: CASSWTTSPLHF
J: TRBJ1-5; V: TRBV7-9; size: few; D: -; DNA: TGTGCCAGCAGCCCCCAGCCAAAGGGAGGAATAGTCAATCAGCCCCAGCATTTT; CDR3: CASSPQPKGGIVNQPQHF
J: TRBJ1-1; V: TRBV2; size: -; D: -; DNA: TGTGCCAGCAAGGGGGACGCCTGGAACACTGAAGCTTTCTTT; CDR3: CASKGDAWNTEAFF
J: TRBJ2-2; V: TRBV6-2/TRBV6-3; size: -; D: -; DNA: TGTGCCAGCAGTCCGAGACAGGCCGACTTATTGAACACCGGGGAGCTGTTTTTT; CDR3: CASSPRQADLLNTGELFF
J: TRBJ1-2; V: TRBV11-2; size: -; D: -; DNA: TGTGCCAGCAAGGACAGCCACATAAACTATGGCTACACCTTC; CDR3: CASKDSHINYGYTF
J: TRBJ1-1; V: TRBV6-5; size: -; D: -; DNA: TGTGCCTCCCTCAGGATTGAAGCTTTCTTT; CDR3: CASLRIEAFF
J: TRBJ2-3; V: TRBV7-8; size: -; D: -; DNA: TGTGCCAGCAGCCGACGAGGGAGACTTCTCTCAGATACGCAGTATTTT; CDR3: CASSRRGRLLSDTQYF
J: TRBJ1-2; V: TRBV28; size: -; D: -; DNA: TGTGCCAGTCAGGGGACCGCAAACTATGGCTACACCTTC; CDR3: CASQGTANYGYTF
J: TRBJ1-4; V: TRBV6-5; size: few; D: TRBD1; DNA: TGTGCCAGCAGGCCCGGGACAGGGGGGTACGAAAAACTGTTTTTT; CDR3: CASRPGTGGYEKLFF
J: TRBJ2-3; V: TRBV11-3; size: once; D: TRBD2; DNA: TGTGCCAGCAGCTCGAGCGGGGGTACGCAGTATTTT; CDR3: CASSSSGGTQYF
J: TRBJ1-5; V: TRBV27; size: -; D: -; DNA: TGTGCCAGCAGTTTAGACACCCATCAGCCCCAGCATTTT; CDR3: CASSLDTHQPQHF
J: TRBJ2-3; V: TRBV2; size: -; D: TRBD2; DNA: TGTGCCAGCAGTGTAGCGGGGGCGATAGATACGCAGTATTTT; CDR3: CASSVAGAIDTQYF
J: TRBJ2-7; V: TRBV6-2/TRBV6-3; size: once; D: -; DNA: TGTGCCAGCAGTGCCGGGACCTACGAGCAGTACTTC; CDR3: CASSAGTYEQYF
J: TRBJ1-5; V: TRBV7-2; size: -; D: -; DNA: TGTGCCAGCAGCTTAGTAGGTGCAGGGGCGCGTCAGCCCCAGCATTTT; CDR3: CASSLVGAGARQPQHF
J: TRBJ2-3; V: TRBV19; size: -; D: -; DNA: TGTGCCAGTAGGACCCCGGCGGGTGGGACAGATACGCAGTATTTT; CDR3: CASRTPAGGTDTQYF
J: TRBJ2-1; V: TRBV7-3; size: -; D: -; DNA: TGTGCCAGCAGCTTAACTATTGAGTTCCACAATGAGCAGTTCTTC; CDR3: CASSLTIEFHNEQFF
J: TRBJ1-3; V: TRBV4-2; size: -; D: TRBD1; DNA: TGTGCCAGCAGCCCACAGGGGCAACCAGGAAACACCATATATTTT; CDR3: CASSPQGQPGNTIYF
J: TRBJ2-1; V: TRBV2; size: few; D: -; DNA: TGTGCCAGCAGTCCGTCCGTCAATGAGCAGTTCTTC; CDR3: CASSPSVNEQFF
J: TRBJ1-1; V: TRBV7-2; size: -; D: -; DNA: TGTGCCAGCAGCTTCGAGGGCACTGAAGCTTTCTTT; CDR3: CASSFEGTEAFF
J: TRBJ2-7; V: TRBV11-2; size: -; D: TRBD1; DNA: TGTGCCAGCAGTCGGGGACAGGAGATCTCCTACGAGCAGTACTTC; CDR3: CASSRGQEISYEQYF
J: TRBJ1-3; V: TRBV6-5; size: -; D: -; DNA: TGTGCCAGCACGGGACAAGGGGCGCCTGGAAACACCATATATTTT; CDR3: CASTGQGAPGNTIYF
J: TRBJ1-1; V: TRBV7-2; size: -; D: -; DNA: TGTGCCAGCAGCCGCGGGGGCAGGTCTGAAGGGAATTCTGAAGCTTTCTTT; CDR3: CASSRGGRSEGNSEAFF
J: TRBJ2-2; V: TRBV12-3/TRBV12-4; size: few; D: -; DNA: TGTGCCAGCAGTACCCGGGACACCGGGGAGCTGTTTTTT; CDR3: CASSTRDTGELFF
J: TRBJ2-7; V: TRBV7-2; size: -; D: -; DNA: TGTGCCAGCAGCTTCTTATGGGGACAAGACTACGAGCAGTACTTC; CDR3: CASSFLWGQDYEQYF
J: TRBJ2-1; V: TRBV7-9; size: -; D: -; DNA: TGTGCCAGCAGCCTAAAGAGCTCCTACAATGAGCAGTTCTTC; CDR3: CASSLKSSYNEQFF
J: TRBJ2-5; V: TRBV6-1; size: once; D: TRBD2; DNA: TGTGCCAGCACCACCACGGGGGGAACCTTGACCCAGTACTTC; CDR3: CASTTTGGTLTQYF
J: TRBJ2-3; V: TRBV5-4; size: -; D: TRBD2; DNA: TGTGCCAGCAGCGCGCGAGTAGCGGGGAGCACCGATACGCAGTATTTT; CDR3: CASSARVAGSTDTQYF
J: TRBJ2-3; V: TRBV18; size: -; D: -; DNA: TGTGCCAGCTCACAGACAGGCACAGATACGCAGTATTTT; CDR3: CASSQTGTDTQYF
J: TRBJ2-5; V: TRBV5-1; size: -; D: TRBD2; DNA: TGCGCCAGCAGCTGGGCCTTAGCGGGGGTACAAGAGACCCAGTACTTC; CDR3: CASSWALAGVQETQYF
J: TRBJ1-2; V: TRBV27; size: -; D: TRBD1; DNA: TGTGCCAGCAGGCCCGCCGGGACAGGGGCACTTGTGTCTGGCTACACCTTC; CDR3: CASRPAGTGALVSGYTF
J: TRBJ1-5; V: TRBV16; size: -; D: TRBD1; DNA: TGTGCCAGCAGACCTTTACCCGGTCAGGGGGGAGATCAGCCCCAGCATTTT; CDR3: CASRPLPGQGGDQPQHF
J: TRBJ1-6; V: TRBV19; size: -; D: -; DNA: TGTGCCAGTAGTCATCCGAGAACCGTCTTCTCCTATAATTCACCCCTCCACTTT; CDR3: CASSHPRTVFSYNSPLHF
J: TRBJ1-4; V: TRBV4-3; size: -; D: -; DNA: TGCGCCAGCAGCCCCCACACAACAACCAGGGTTACTAATGAAAAACTGTTTTTT; CDR3: CASSPHTTTRVTNEKLFF
J: TRBJ2-6; V: TRBV27; size: -; D: -; DNA: TGTGCCAGCACCTCAGGGGCGTCTGGGGCCAACGTCCTGACTTTC; CDR3: CASTSGASGANVLTF
J: TRBJ1-2; V: TRBV10-3; size: -; D: -; DNA: TGTGCCATCAGTGAACCTATCCCGGGGGCTAACTATGGCTACACCTTC; CDR3: CAISEPIPGANYGYTF
J: TRBJ2-5; V: TRBV18; size: -; D: TRBD2; DNA: TGTGCCAGCTCACTAGCGGGAGGCCAAGAGACCCAGTACTTC; CDR3: CASSLAGGQETQYF
J: TRBJ1-1; V: TRBV7-8; size: -; D: TRBD1; DNA: TGTGCCAGCAGCTACAGGGGGCTAACTGAAGCTTTCTTT; CDR3: CASSYRGLTEAFF
J: TRBJ1-6; V: TRBV27; size: once; D: -; DNA: TGTGCCAGCAGTGGTTCTAGTATAACACCCCTCCACTTT; CDR3: CASSGSSITPLHF
J: TRBJ1-5; V: TRBV6-1; size: -; D: -; DNA: TGTGCCAGCAGTGAACTAGGACATAGGGGTGGCCAGCCCCAGCATTTT; CDR3: CASSELGHRGGQPQHF
J: TRBJ1-1; V: TRBV3-1/TRBV3-2; size: -; D: -; DNA: TGTGCCAGCAGCCAAGATCTCGGGGGGCGACCTGAAGCTTTCTTT; CDR3: CASSQDLGGRPEAFF